The clone carrying this TCR beta chain was seen a handful of times. The antigen is undetermined. These data belong to a study of regulatory T cells in long-lasting Graves disease. Study information: Treatment with antithyroid drugs for over 5 years, together with positive TSH receptor antibodies, meant persistent Graves' disease. Study results and limitations: The number of shared public clonotypes was higher in persistent patients (2,741) than new patients (around 890). Thyroid tissue went unexamined; only peripheral blood was analyzed. Persistent Graves' patients showed a TCR diversity that was lower than that of newly diagnosed ones.

Researchers made TCR beta libraries by using iRepertoire HTBI primers and running Arm-PCR on CDR3 regions. Via MiXCR, TCRdb re-called the multiplex PCR reads, giving one row per CDR3 protein. This sample has approximately 360,000 distinct CDR3 sequences; around 23% occur once, and the top ten carry around 30%. This sample's time point: persistent/refractory GD, antithyroid drugs over 5 years with positive TRAb. After RNA was extracted from PBMCs, the TCR library was made from it. Trimming cost V 4 bases and J 0 bases; bases outside gene matches: 13. CDR1 and CDR2 from the germline V gene are SGHKS and YYEKEE (reference sequence). The CDR3 contains 19 residues.

This receptor was taken from a middle-aged woman with Graves disease. The chain employs TRBV5-5 and TRBJ1-6, with 7 bases matching TRBD1. Sequenced here: peripheral blood mononuclear cells (PBMCs), sampled when the disease was refractory, from a patient treated with antithyroid drugs. The CDR3 nucleotides read TGTGCCAGCAGCGAACCGGGACAGAACGTGAGCTCCTATAATTCACCCCTCCACTTT. It encodes CASSEPGQNVSSYNSPLHF. Full variable domain (rest looked up from reference TRBV5-5 and TRBJ1-6): DAGVTQSPTHLIKTRGQQVTLRCSPISGHKSVSWYQQVLGQGPQFIFQYYEKEERGRGNFPDRFSARQFPNYSSELNVNALLLGDSALYLCASSEPGQNVSSYNSPLHFGNGTRLTVT.